This T cell receptor (beta chain) was sequenced for a study of blood T cell dynamics during melanoma immunotherapy. The data were produced by immunoSEQ multiplex PCR, yet TCRdb's version contains in-frame clones alone and is incomplete. Here the sample spans approximately 22,000 clones, about 83% being singletons. In its sample, this clone was seen a few times. Indicated time point: pre-treatment baseline. The CDR3 covers 14 residues. The germline V gene encodes CDR1 MDHEN and CDR2 SYDVKM. Trimming removed 6 bases at V and 2 bases at J, with 13 bases between. This specimen was blood, taken from a patient treated with checkpoint blockade. This TCR was recovered from a human donor with melanoma. This chain uses TRBV28 with TRBJ1-1; TRBD1 is a possible D gene (5 bases). The CDR3 here is CASSRPGLNTEAFF. CDR3 coding DNA: TGTGCCAGCAGCCGACCGGGACTCAACACTGAAGCTTTCTTT.